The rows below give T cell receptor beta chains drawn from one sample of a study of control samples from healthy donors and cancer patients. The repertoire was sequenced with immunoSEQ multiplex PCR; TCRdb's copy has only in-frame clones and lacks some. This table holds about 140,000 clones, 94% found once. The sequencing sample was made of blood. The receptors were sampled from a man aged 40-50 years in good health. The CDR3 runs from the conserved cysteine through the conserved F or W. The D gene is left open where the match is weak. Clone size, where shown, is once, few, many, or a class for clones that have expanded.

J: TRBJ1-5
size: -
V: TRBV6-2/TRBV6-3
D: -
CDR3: CASSERVGFQPQHF
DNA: TGTGCCAGCAGCGAGAGGGTTGGGTTTCAGCCCCAGCATTTT

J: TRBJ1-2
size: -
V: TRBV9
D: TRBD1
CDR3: CASSPEGQGGNYGYTF
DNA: TGTGCCAGCAGCCCAGAAGGACAGGGTGGCAACTATGGCTACACCTTC

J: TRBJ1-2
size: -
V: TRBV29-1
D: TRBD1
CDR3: CSVRPGTGIYGYTF
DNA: TGCAGCGTTCGACCCGGGACAGGGATATATGGCTACACCTTC

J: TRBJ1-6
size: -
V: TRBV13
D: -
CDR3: CASSYKDGSSYNSPLHF
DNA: TGTGCCAGCAGCTATAAAGACGGGAGCTCCTATAATTCACCCCTCCACTTT

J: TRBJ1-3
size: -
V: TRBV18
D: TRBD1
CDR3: CASSQNGLSTGGSGNTIYF
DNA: TGTGCCAGCTCACAGAATGGACTATCAACAGGGGGCTCTGGAAACACCATATATTTT

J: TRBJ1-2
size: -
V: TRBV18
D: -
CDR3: CASSPSQARREQNGYTF
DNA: TGTGCCAGCTCACCTTCCCAGGCACGACGGGAACAGAATGGCTACACCTTC

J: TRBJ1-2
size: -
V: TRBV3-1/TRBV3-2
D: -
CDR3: CASSLDRNYGYTF
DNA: TGTGCCAGCAGCCTAGACAGGAACTATGGCTACACCTTC

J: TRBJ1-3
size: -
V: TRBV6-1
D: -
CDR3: CASSEGLRLSGNTIYF
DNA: TGTGCCAGCAGTGAGGGATTAAGGCTTTCTGGAAACACCATATATTTT

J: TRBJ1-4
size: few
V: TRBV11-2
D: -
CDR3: CASSFRARDEKLFF
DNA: TGTGCCAGCAGCTTTCGCGCGCGGGATGAAAAACTGTTTTTT

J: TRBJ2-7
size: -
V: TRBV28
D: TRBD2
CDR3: CASSSPSGSHEQYF
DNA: TGTGCCAGCAGTTCACCTAGCGGGAGCCACGAGCAGTACTTC

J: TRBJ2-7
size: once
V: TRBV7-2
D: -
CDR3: CASSRIYSDEQYF
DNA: TGTGCCAGCAGCAGAATTTACAGCGACGAGCAGTACTTC